The entry below describes one T cell receptor (beta chain). The RNA input was about 0.5 to 1 ug, and it was reverse transcribed with random hexamers. MiXCR was run by TCRdb on the immunoSEQ multiplex PCR reads, yielding one entry per CDR3 protein. Counted here are fewer than 200,000 distinct CDR3 sequences, 90% to 95% occurring once; the ten biggest clones make up roughly 0.11%. The data were taken from a study of CD8 T cells in Susac syndrome. Germline loops: CDR1 SNHLY, CDR2 FYNNEI. The CDR3 covers 14 residues. The germline V and J ends were trimmed by 8 bases and 0 bases, with 14 bases remaining between them. Patients with Susac syndrome showed fulfilment of recently defined diagnostic criteria for definite or probable disease.

Sequencing used CD4+ T cells from PBMCs. The receptor's source is a human donor with Susac syndrome. The gene calls are TRBV2 and TRBJ2-7; a possible D gene is TRBD2 (5 bases). The DNA for the CDR3 is TGTGCCAGCCGTACAGCGGAGAGCTCCTACGAGCAGTACTTC. It yields the protein CASRTAESSYEQYF. Together with reference TRBV2 and TRBJ2-7, the CDR3 gives the full variable domain: EPEVTQTPSHQVTQMGQEVILRCVPISNHLYFYWYRQILGQKVEFLVSFYNNEISEKSEIFDDQFSVERPDGSNFTLKIRSTKLEDSAMYFCASRTAESSYEQYFGPGTRLTVT.